The 27 T cell receptor beta chains presented below share a single source sample, sequenced in a study of shared clonotypes between healthy human individuals. Measured with immunoSEQ multiplex PCR; TCRdb has only the in-frame clones, and not every one. The sample holds around 2,000,000 clones, 85% to 95% seen once. Only CD45RO-negative cells positively selected for CCR7 counted as naive CD8 cells, so terminally differentiated effector memory CD45RA+ cells were excluded. Sequenced sample: naive CD8+ T cells sorted from blood. The source of these receptors is a man in his late teens or twenties in good health.

The chain couples TRBV4-3 to TRBJ2-3; 9 bases fit TRBD2. Germline values: CDR1 LGHNA, CDR2 YSLEER. CDR3 length equals 17 residues. Unmatched junction bases numbered 9, after V lost 1 base and J lost 4 bases. CDR3 in amino acids: CASSQVVSGSIADTQYF. The CDR3 DNA is TGCGCCAGCAGCCAAGTTGTTAGCGGGAGTATTGCAGATACGCAGTATTTT.

This chain links TRBV7-9 with TRBJ2-1; 12 nucleotides line up with TRBD1. CDR1 SEHNR and CDR2 FQNEAQ come from the germline V gene (reference sequence). Trimming cost V 5 bases and J 9 bases; bases outside gene matches: 8. The CDR3 is made up of 15 amino acids. CDR3: CASSLQGQGAGEQFF. CDR3 in DNA: TGTGCCAGCAGCCTTCAGGGACAGGGGGCCGGTGAGCAGTTCTTC.

The chain couples TRBV5-4 to TRBJ2-7; D ambiguous. Trimming left V 0 bases short and J 1 base short, with 11 bases between. This CDR3 comprises 15 residues. Germline CDR1 and CDR2: SGHNT and YYREEE (reference sequence). CDR3 protein: CASSLDGPLSYEQYF. CDR3 sequence (DNA): TGTGCCAGCAGCTTGGACGGGCCCCTTTCCTACGAGCAGTACTTC.

The J gene is TRBJ2-3, the V gene TRBV13; D is unresolved. The V gene's germline CDR1 is PRHDT and CDR2 FYEKMQ (reference sequence). CDR3 length: 14 residues. Trimming shortened V by 0 bases and J by 4 bases, and 8 bases separated the two germline ends. CDR3 loop: CASSLGARPDTQYF. Here the CDR3 DNA reads TGTGCCAGCAGCTTAGGAGCCAGACCAGATACGCAGTATTTT.

The V call is TRBV27, the J call TRBJ1-5; a weak D match, TRBD1 (6 bases). Germline V gene lookup returns CDR1 MNHEY and CDR2 SMNVEV (reference sequence). V was clipped by 1 base and J by 7 bases, with 11 bases between them. The CDR3 runs 14 residues. CDR3 amino acids: CASSLYRDDQPQHF. In nucleotides, the CDR3 is TGTGCCAGCAGTTTATACAGGGACGACCAGCCCCAGCATTTT.

Points on this clone: Other DNA sequences from this sample encode an identical CDR3 as well. The chain couples TRBV6-5 to TRBJ2-7; 11 bases agree with TRBD1. The CDR3 runs to 15 residues. Germline CDR1 is MNHEY and CDR2 is SVGAGI. After removal of 5 bases from V and 4 bases from J, the junction contained 7 bases not matched to a gene. CDR3 sequence: CASSPGTGGPYEQYF. As DNA, the CDR3 is TGTGCCAGCAGTCCTGGGACAGGGGGTCCTTACGAGCAGTACTTC.

On this clone itself: The sample carries other DNA sequences with the same CDR3. The CDR3 DNA reads as TGTGCCAGCAGTTTAGGGCAGGGCTATGGCTACACCTTC. As protein: CASSLGQGYGYTF. This rearrangement joins TRBV27 to TRBJ1-2; a possible D gene is TRBD1 (5 bases). Germline loops: CDR1 MNHEY, CDR2 SMNVEV (reference sequence). V was trimmed by 2 bases and J by 4 bases, leaving 8 bases between them. The CDR3 totals 13 residues.

The V and J genes are TRBV6-1 and TRBJ2-7; D perhaps matches TRBD1 (5 bases). The CDR3 length is 13 residues. The V end was cut by 8 bases, the J end by 2 bases, with 13 bases between. CDR1 MNHNS and CDR2 SASEGT come from the germline V gene. In DNA form, the CDR3 reads TGTGCCAGCCTGGACACGCACCCCTACGAGCAGTACTTC. It yields the protein CASLDTHPYEQYF.

V gene TRBV4-1 combines with J gene TRBJ2-7; D is perhaps TRBD2 (6 bases). The V end was cut by 3 bases, the J end by 2 bases, with 14 bases between. The germline CDR1 and CDR2 sequences are MGHRA and YSYEKL. The CDR3 has 15 amino acids. CDR3 sequence: CASSHARLGTYEQYF. The CDR3 nucleotides read TGCGCCAGCAGCCACGCCCGACTAGGAACCTACGAGCAGTACTTC.

The chain is built from TRBV10-2 and TRBJ1-2, with D unresolved. The CDR3 loop spans 17 amino acids. The ends were cut back, 6 bases at V and 5 bases at J, with 25 bases in the middle. Germline-derived CDR1 and CDR2 are WSHSY and SAAADI. CDR3 region: CASSAGISDWGLYGYTF. In nucleotides, the CDR3 is TGCGCCAGCAGCGCCGGGATTTCAGATTGGGGTTTGTATGGCTACACCTTC.

The chain couples TRBV29-1 to TRBJ2-3; no clear D. The V and J ends lost 4 bases and 5 bases respectively, with 13 bases between them. This CDR3 has 13 amino acids. The germline V gene has CDR1 SQVTM and CDR2 ANQGSEA. CDR3 nucleotide sequence: TGCAGCGTTGTGGCAGGCCTTCGAGATACGCAGTATTTT. As protein: CSVVAGLRDTQYF.

The V and J genes are TRBV5-1 and TRBJ2-6; either TRBD1 or TRBD2 may fit D (5 bases each). CDR1 is SGHRS and CDR2 is YFSETQ in the germline V gene. The CDR3 loop spans 15 amino acids. The V end lost 4 bases, the J end lost 1 base, and 9 bases lay between the germline ends. The CDR3 DNA follows: TGCGCCAGCAGCATCAGGGAGTCTGGGGCCAACGTCCTGACTTTC. It is translated as CASSIRESGANVLTF.

This chain uses TRBV4-1 with TRBJ2-4; D uncertain. This CDR3 is built from 15 residues. The ends were cut back, 4 bases at V and 5 bases at J, with 15 bases in the middle. Germline CDR1 MGHRA, CDR2 YSYEKL. Written as DNA, the CDR3 is TGCGCCAGCAGCCTGGCCGCCGCAAAGCAAAACATTCAGTACTTC. This translates into CASSLAAAKQNIQYF.

The gene calls are TRBV7-9 and TRBJ2-7, with 12 bases matching TRBD2. Unmatched junction bases numbered 8, after V lost 5 bases and J lost 6 bases. CDR1 and CDR2 from the germline V gene are SEHNR and FQNEAQ (reference sequence). This CDR3 spans 15 amino acids. The CDR3 DNA reads TGTGCCAGCAGCGCCCTAGCGGGAGGGAATCTCGAGCAGTACTTC. It is translated as CASSALAGGNLEQYF.

The chain employs TRBV5-6 and TRBJ2-7; D not resolved. V was trimmed by 6 bases and J by 4 bases, leaving 14 bases between them. This CDR3 is built from 13 residues. Looked up from germline, CDR1 is SGHDT and CDR2 is YYEEEE. Here the CDR3 reads CASIGIGVYEQYF. As DNA, the CDR3 is TGTGCCAGCATTGGGATCGGTGTGTACGAGCAGTACTTC.

About this clone itself: A much larger clone sits a single nucleotide away, making a read error possible. Other DNA sequences in this specimen translate into the identical CDR3. The chain has TRBV5-1 and TRBJ2-7; 11 bases line up with TRBD1. The CDR3 runs 14 residues. Germline V lookup: CDR1 SGHRS, CDR2 YFSETQ. V lost 2 bases and J lost 3; bases outside the gene matches: 1. This CDR3 reads CASSLGTGGYEQYF. The CDR3 DNA reads as TGCGCCAGCAGCTTAGGGACAGGGGGCTACGAGCAGTACTTC.

CDR3: CASSQDRTEAFF. The CDR3 DNA reads TGCGCCAGCAGCCAAGACCGGACTGAAGCTTTCTTT. The J gene is TRBJ1-1, the V gene TRBV4-1; D unclear. The CDR3 totals 12 residues. Germline V gives CDR1 MGHRA, CDR2 YSYEKL. Deletions cut 0 bases from V and 5 bases from J, with 4 bases between.

This clone was seen only once. The V call is TRBV14, the J call TRBJ1-1; possibly TRBD1 for D (5 bases). V lost 0 bases and J 1 base, leaving 15 bases between the germline ends. CDR3 length equals 17 residues. Germline values: CDR1 SGHDN, CDR2 FVKESK. Here the CDR3 DNA reads TGTGCCAGCAGCCAAGATAGGGGAAGGTGGGGGAACACTGAAGCTTTCTTT. Translating gives CASSQDRGRWGNTEAFF.

The gene calls are TRBV13 and TRBJ2-7; D is unresolved. The CDR3 spans 13 residues. Trimming took off 1 base at V and 5 bases at J, with 9 bases between the two ends. From germline, CDR1 is PRHDT and CDR2 FYEKMQ (reference sequence). Here the CDR3 DNA reads TGTGCCAGCAGCTTAGACCCGCACCACGAGCAGTACTTC. It yields the protein CASSLDPHHEQYF.

The chain recombines TRBV4-1 with TRBJ2-1; 11 nucleotides line up with TRBD2. Germline CDR1 reads MGHRA; CDR2 reads YSYEKL. The V gene end was trimmed by 1 base and the J gene end by 3 bases; junction bases not matched to a gene: 8. This CDR3 spans 18 amino acids. The DNA of the CDR3 is TGCGCCAGCAGCCAAGGACTAGCGGGAAATTCCTTCTACAATGAGCAGTTCTTC. Its translation is CASSQGLAGNSFYNEQFF.

CDR3 amino acids: CASRGIDRGAYGYTF. CDR3 DNA: TGTGCCAGCAGGGGAATTGACAGGGGGGCCTATGGCTACACCTTC. This chain links TRBV6-1 with TRBJ1-2; 9 nucleotides match TRBD1. Trimming cost V 6 bases and J 4 bases; bases outside gene matches: 9. In germline, CDR1 is MNHNS, CDR2 SASEGT. CDR3 length equals 15 residues.

V is TRBV4-3 and J is TRBJ2-7, with 12 positions matching TRBD2. The CDR3 sequence is 15 residues long. V shed 1 base, J shed 5 bases, and the junction held 3 bases outside the gene matches. Germline V gene sequence: CDR1 LGHNA, CDR2 YSLEER. Here the CDR3 reads CASSQGLAGEDEQYF. In nucleotides, the CDR3 is TGCGCCAGCAGCCAAGGACTAGCGGGAGAGGACGAGCAGTACTTC.

This chain connects TRBV4-3 to TRBJ2-1; no clear D gene. Trimming took 0 bases from V and 9 from J, leaving 6 bases between them. This CDR3 region has 12 residues. CDR1 and CDR2 (germline): LGHNA, YSLEER. The CDR3 is CASSQDGFEQFF. DNA for the CDR3: TGCGCCAGCAGCCAAGACGGGTTTGAGCAGTTCTTC.

V is TRBV7-9 and J is TRBJ2-1, with 7 nucleotides matching TRBD1. Trimming removed 1 base from V and 9 bases from J; junction bases left unmatched: 9. Germline V gene data show CDR1 as SEHNR and CDR2 as FQNEAQ (reference sequence). The CDR3 consists of 15 residues. Here the CDR3 reads CASSLVVGGEGEQFF. Here the CDR3 DNA reads TGTGCCAGCAGCTTAGTAGTAGGGGGCGAAGGTGAGCAGTTCTTC.

The rearrangement links TRBV9 to TRBJ2-2; TRBD2 agrees at 9 bases. With 4 bases clipped from V and 7 bases from J, the junction kept 8 bases outside the gene matches. The CDR3 runs 15 residues. Germline V gene lookup returns CDR1 SGDLS and CDR2 YYNGEE. Here the CDR3 DNA reads TGTGCCAGCAGCCCAGCGGGGGGATACGTCGGGGAGCTGTTTTTT. Encoded protein: CASSPAGGYVGELFF.

CDR3 sequence (DNA): TGTGCCAGCAGTGTCCTCGGGGGGAGGGACGAGCAGTACTTC. Its protein product is CASSVLGGRDEQYF. The rearrangement joins TRBV6-5 to TRBJ2-7; 7 bases match TRBD2. In germline, CDR1 is MNHEY, CDR2 SVGAGI. This CDR3 is 14 amino acids long. Losses at the gene ends were 5 bases for V and 5 bases for J; bases not matched to a gene: 9.

This clone was counted a single time. The chain employs TRBV7-6 and TRBJ2-5; 7 nucleotides match TRBD2. There are 14 residues in the CDR3. The V and J ends lost 4 bases and 2 bases, in that order; junction bases with no gene match: 4. Per the germline V gene, CDR1 is SGHVS and CDR2 is FNYEAQ. CDR3 in amino acids: CASSSPGGQETQYF. Written as DNA, the CDR3 is TGTGCCAGCAGCTCCCCGGGGGGACAAGAGACCCAGTACTTC.